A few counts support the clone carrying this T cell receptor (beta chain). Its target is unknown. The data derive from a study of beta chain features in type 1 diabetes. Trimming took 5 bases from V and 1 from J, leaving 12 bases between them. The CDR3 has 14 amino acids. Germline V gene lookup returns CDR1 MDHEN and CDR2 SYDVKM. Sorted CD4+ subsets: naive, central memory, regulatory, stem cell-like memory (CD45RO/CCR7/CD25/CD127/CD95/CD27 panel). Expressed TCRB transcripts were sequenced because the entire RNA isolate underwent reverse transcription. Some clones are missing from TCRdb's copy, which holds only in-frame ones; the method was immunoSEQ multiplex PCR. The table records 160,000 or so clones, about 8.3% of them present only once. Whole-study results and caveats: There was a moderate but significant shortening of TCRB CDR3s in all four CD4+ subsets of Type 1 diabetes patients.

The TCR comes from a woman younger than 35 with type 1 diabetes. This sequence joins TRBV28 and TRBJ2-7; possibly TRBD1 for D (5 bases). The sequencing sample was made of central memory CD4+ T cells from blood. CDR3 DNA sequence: TGTGCCAGCAGTCCCCAGGACACATCCTACGAGCAGTACTTC. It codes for CASSPQDTSYEQYF.